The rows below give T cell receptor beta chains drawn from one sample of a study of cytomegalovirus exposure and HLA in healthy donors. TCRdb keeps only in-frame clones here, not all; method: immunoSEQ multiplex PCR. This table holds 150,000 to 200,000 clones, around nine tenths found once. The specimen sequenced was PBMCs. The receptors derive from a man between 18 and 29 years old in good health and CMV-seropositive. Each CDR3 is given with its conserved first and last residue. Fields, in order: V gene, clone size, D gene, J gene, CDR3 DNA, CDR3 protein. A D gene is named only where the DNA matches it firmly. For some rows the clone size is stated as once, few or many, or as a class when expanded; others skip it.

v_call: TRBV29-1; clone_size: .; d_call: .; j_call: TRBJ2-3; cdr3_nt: TGCAGCGTTGATCTTCCAGATACGCAGTATTTT; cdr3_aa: CSVDLPDTQYF
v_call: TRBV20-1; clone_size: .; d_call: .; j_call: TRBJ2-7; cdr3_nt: TGCAGTGCTCCACAGGGCTACGAGCAGTACTTC; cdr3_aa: CSAPQGYEQYF
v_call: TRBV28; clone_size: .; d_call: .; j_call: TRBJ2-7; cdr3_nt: TGTGCCAGCAGCCCCGGACAGATCCACGAGCAGTACTTC; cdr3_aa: CASSPGQIHEQYF
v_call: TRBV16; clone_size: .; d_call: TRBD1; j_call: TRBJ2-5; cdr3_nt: TGTGCCAGCAGCCAATCCTCAGGGGGAGAGACCCAGTACTTC; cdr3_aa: CASSQSSGGETQYF
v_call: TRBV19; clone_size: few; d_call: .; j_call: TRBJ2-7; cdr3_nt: TGTGCCAGTATCCGGACTGCGGGGCAGTACTTC; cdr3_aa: CASIRTAGQYF
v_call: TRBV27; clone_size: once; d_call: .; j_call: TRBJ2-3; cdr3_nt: TGTGCCAGCAGCCTGACAGGTCACACAGATACGCAGTATTTT; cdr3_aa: CASSLTGHTDTQYF
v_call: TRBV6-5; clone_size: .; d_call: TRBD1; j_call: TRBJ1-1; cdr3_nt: TGTGCCAGCAAACCGCCGGGACAGCCAAACACTGAAGCTTTCTTT; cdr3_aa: CASKPPGQPNTEAFF
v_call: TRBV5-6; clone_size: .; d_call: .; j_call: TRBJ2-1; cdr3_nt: TGTGCCAGCAGCAGGCCGGGGGTTGGTGAGCAGTTCTTC; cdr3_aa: CASSRPGVGEQFF
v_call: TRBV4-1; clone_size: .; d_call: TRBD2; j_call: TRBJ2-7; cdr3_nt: TGCGCCAGCAGCTTAAGGGCGGGGGTCTCCTACGAGCAGTACTTC; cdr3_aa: CASSLRAGVSYEQYF
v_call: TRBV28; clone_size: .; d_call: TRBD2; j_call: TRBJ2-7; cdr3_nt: TGTGCCAGCAGTTTATGGAGGACTAGCGGGAGCTACGAGCAGTACTTC; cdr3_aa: CASSLWRTSGSYEQYF
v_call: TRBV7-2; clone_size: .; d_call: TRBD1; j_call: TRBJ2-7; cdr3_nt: TGTGCCAGCAGCTCGCCAGACAGGGGGGCCTACGAGCAGTACTTC; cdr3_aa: CASSSPDRGAYEQYF
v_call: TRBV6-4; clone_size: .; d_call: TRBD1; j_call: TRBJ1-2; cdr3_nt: TGTGCCAGCAGCCCGGACAGGACATCATACGGCTACACCTTC; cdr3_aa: CASSPDRTSYGYTF
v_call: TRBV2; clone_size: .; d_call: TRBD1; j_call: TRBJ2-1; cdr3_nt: TGTGCCAGCAGCGCCGGGACAGGGGTCTACAATGAGCAGTTCTTC; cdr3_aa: CASSAGTGVYNEQFF
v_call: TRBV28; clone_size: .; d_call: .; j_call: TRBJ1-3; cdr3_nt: TGTGCCAGCAGTTTAGATCCTCGGGAGTTCTCTGGAAACACCATATATTTT; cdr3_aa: CASSLDPREFSGNTIYF
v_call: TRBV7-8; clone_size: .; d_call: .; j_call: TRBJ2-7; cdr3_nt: TGTGCCAGCAGCTCCCCGCTGGTGCGGGTAGATAATTACGAGCAGTACTTC; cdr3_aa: CASSSPLVRVDNYEQYF
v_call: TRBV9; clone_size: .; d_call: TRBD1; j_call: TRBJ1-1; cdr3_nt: TGTGCCAGCAGCGGAGGAGGGGGCGTGGGGACTGAAGCTTTCTTT; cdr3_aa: CASSGGGGVGTEAFF
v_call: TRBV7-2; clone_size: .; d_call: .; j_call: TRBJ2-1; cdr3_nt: TGTGCCAGCAGCTTAAGGAGGGAGCCCTACAATGAGCAGTTCTTC; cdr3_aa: CASSLRREPYNEQFF
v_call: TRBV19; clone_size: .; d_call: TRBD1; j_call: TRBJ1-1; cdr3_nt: TGTGCCAGTAGGTTGCCGGGACAGGGAATCACTGAAGCTTTCTTT; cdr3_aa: CASRLPGQGITEAFF
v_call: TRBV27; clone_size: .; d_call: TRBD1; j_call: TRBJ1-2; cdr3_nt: TGTGCCAGCAGTTTTGGTCAGGGGGTATATGGCTACACCTTC; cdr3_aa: CASSFGQGVYGYTF
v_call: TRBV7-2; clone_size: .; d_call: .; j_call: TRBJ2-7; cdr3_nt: TGTGCCAGCAGCCAAATTTCCCACGAGCAGTACTTC; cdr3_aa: CASSQISHEQYF
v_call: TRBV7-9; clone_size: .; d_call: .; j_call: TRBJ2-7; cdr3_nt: TGTGCCAGCAGTTCCCGCTACGAGCAGTACTTC; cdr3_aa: CASSSRYEQYF
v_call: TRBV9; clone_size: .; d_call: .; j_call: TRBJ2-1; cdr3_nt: TGTGCCAGCAGCGTAGACCTGAGCTCCTACAATGAGCAGTTCTTC; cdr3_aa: CASSVDLSSYNEQFF
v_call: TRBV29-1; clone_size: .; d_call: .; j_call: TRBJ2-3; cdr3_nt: TGCAGCGTGCCTCGAGGTGGGGGGGCCTACACAGATACGCAGTATTTT; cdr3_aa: CSVPRGGGAYTDTQYF
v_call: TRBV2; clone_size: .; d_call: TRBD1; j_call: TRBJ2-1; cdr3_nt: TGTGCCAGCAGTGGACAGGGTGATAATGAGCAGTTCTTC; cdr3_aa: CASSGQGDNEQFF
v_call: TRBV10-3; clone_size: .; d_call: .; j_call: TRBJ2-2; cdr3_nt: TGTGCCATCAGTGAGTCGAGAGAAAGGGGCATTGGGGACACCGGGGAGCTGTTTTTT; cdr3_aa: CAISESRERGIGDTGELFF
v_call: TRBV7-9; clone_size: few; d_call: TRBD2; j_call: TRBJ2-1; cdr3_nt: TGTGCCAGCAGCTTGCCAACGGGAGCTGGGAGGGACAATGAGCAGTTCTTC; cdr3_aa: CASSLPTGAGRDNEQFF
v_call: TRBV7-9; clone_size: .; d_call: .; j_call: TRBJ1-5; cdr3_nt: TGTGCCAGCAGCTCTCTGAGCGGTCAGCCCCAGCATTTT; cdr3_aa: CASSSLSGQPQHF
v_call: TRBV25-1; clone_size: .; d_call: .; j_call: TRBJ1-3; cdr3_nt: TGTGCCAGCACGGGGTATGGTGGAAACACCATATATTTT; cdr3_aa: CASTGYGGNTIYF
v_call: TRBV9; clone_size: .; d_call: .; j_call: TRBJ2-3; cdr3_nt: TGTGCCAGCAGCGTAGGCCAGTTTGATACGCAGTATTTT; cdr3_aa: CASSVGQFDTQYF
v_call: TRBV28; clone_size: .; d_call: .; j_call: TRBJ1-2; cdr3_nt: TGTGCCAGCAGAACCTACAAGGGGCGGAAAGGCTACACCTTC; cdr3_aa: CASRTYKGRKGYTF
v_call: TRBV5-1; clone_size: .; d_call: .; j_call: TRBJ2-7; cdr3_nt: TGCGCCAGCAGCTTGTTTGGGGCAGGGTCGGGGGTGCAGTACTTC; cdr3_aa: CASSLFGAGSGVQYF
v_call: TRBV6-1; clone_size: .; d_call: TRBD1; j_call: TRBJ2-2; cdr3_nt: TGTGCCAGCAGTGTCATGGACAGGGCGAACACCGGGGAGCTGTTTTTT; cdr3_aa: CASSVMDRANTGELFF
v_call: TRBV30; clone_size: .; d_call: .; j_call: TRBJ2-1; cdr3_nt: TGTGCTTGGGGGGACACTCTCCTCTACAATGAGCAGTTCTTC; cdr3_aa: CAWGDTLLYNEQFF
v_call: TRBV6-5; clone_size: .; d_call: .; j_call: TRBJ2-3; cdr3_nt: TGTGCCAGCAGAACTAGCTCCACCCGGGATACGCAGTATTTT; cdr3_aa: CASRTSSTRDTQYF
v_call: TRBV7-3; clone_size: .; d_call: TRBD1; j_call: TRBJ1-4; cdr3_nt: TGTGCCAGCAGCCGGGACAGGGGAGAAAAACTGTTTTTT; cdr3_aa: CASSRDRGEKLFF
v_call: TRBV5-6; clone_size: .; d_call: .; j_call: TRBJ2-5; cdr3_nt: TGTGCCAGCAGCCCGGAGGGGCCTCTCCCTACCCAGTACTTC; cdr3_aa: CASSPEGPLPTQYF
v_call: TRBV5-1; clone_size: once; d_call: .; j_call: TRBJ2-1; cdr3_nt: TGCGCCAGCAGTCTCCGGGAGCTACAGTTCTTC; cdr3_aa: CASSLRELQFF
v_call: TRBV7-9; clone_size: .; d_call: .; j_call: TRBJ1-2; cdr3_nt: TGTGCCAGCAGCCCTAGTAGAGAGGACAACTCCTATGGCTACACCTTC; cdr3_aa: CASSPSREDNSYGYTF